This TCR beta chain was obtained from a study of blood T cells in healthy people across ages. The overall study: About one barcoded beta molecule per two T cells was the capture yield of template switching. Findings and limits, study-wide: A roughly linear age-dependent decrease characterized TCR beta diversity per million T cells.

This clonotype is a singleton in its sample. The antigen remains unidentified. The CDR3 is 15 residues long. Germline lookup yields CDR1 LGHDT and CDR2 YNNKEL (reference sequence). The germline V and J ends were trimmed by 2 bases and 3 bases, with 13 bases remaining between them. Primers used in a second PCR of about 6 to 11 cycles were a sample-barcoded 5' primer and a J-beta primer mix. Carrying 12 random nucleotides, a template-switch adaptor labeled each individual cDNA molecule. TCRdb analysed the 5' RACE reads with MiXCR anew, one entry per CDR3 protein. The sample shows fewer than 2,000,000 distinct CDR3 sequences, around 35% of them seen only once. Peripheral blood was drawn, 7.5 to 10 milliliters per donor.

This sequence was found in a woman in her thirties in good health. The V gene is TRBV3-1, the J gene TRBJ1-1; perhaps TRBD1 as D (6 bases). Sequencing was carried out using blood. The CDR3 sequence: CASSQSTGSDTEAFF. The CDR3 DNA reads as TGTGCCAGCAGCCAAAGCACAGGGTCGGACACTGAAGCTTTCTTT.